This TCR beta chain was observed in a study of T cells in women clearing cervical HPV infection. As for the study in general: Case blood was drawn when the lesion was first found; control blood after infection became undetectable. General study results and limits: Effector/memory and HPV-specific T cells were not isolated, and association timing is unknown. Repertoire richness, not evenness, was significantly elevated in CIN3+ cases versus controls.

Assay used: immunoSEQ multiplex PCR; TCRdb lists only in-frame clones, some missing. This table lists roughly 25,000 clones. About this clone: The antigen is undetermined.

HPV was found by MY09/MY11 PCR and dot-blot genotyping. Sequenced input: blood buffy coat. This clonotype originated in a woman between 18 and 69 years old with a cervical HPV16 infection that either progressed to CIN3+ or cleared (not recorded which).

The CDR3 bases that were read are TGCGCCAGCAGCTTGGCACAGGCCCAAGAGACG. Translated: CASSLAQAQET. The full CDR3 sequence reads CASSLAQAQETQYF. This chain uses TRBV5-1 with TRBJ2-3, with TRBD1 as a possible D gene (5 bases). The missing CDR3 end, 3 residues past where the read stops, is filled in from the germline J gene. This CDR3 contains 14 residues. Germline CDR1 SGHRS, CDR2 YFSETQ.